The 3 T cell receptor beta chains in this list originate from one sample, sequenced in a study of blood T cell repertoires in COVID-19 (dated by TCRdb to the early 2020s). Library method: the immunoSEQ multiplex PCR assay. Drawn from immuneACCESS, this table holds only the in-frame rearrangements with V and J called that TCRdb kept. Clones are partly lost; checked studies trace under half to an unresolved V gene and leave the rest unexplained. The sample table records under 300,000 clones; 90% of these occur just once. Jointly, the top ten make up under 2.5% of the sample. Sample: peripheral blood. The receptor set was obtained from a woman aged 60-75 years with COVID-19, enrolled during active disease.

This clone appeared once. This sequence joins TRBV6-6 and TRBJ1-1; D is undetermined. The CDR3 is 13 residues long. The germline CDR1 and CDR2 sequences are MNHNY and SVGAGI (reference sequence). The V gene lost 11 bases and the J gene lost 1 base, with 14 bases spanning the gap. The CDR3 protein is CAGTRGRNTEAFF. In nucleotides, the CDR3 is TGTGCCGGAACCCGAGGGAGGAACACTGAAGCTTTCTTT.

The chain's CDR3 is CASSQVQQGGTDTQYF. The CDR3 bases are TGTGCCAGCAGCCAAGTCCAACAGGGAGGCACAGATACGCAGTATTTT. This chain links TRBV4-2 with TRBJ2-3; D is perhaps TRBD1 (6 bases). Germline CDR1 and CDR2: LGHNA and YNFKEQ. Deletions cut 1 base from V and 1 base from J, with 12 bases between. This CDR3 region has 16 residues.

The CDR3 nucleotides read TGTGCCAGCACCCCTCGGGGGATGAACACTGAAGCTTTCTTT. Protein sequence: CASTPRGMNTEAFF. This chain joins TRBV27 and TRBJ1-1, with D maybe TRBD1 (5 bases). Per the germline V gene, CDR1 is MNHEY and CDR2 is SMNVEV (reference sequence). This CDR3 contains 14 residues. Deletions cut 7 bases from V and 0 bases from J, with 12 bases between.